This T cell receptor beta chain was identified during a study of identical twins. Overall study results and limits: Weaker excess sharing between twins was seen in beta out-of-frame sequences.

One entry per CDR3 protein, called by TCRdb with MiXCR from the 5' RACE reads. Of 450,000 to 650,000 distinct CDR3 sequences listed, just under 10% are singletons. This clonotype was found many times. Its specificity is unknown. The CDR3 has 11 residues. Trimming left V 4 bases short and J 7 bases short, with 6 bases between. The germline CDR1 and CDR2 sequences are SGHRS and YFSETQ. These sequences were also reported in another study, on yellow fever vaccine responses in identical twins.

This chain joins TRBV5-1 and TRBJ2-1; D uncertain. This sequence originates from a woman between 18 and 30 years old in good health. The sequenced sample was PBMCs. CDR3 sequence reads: CASSPTNEQFF. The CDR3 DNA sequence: TGCGCCAGCAGCCCGACGAATGAGCAGTTCTTC. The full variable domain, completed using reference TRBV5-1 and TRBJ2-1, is KAGVTQTPRYLIKTRGQQVTLSCSPISGHRSVSWYQQTPGQGLQFLFEYFSETQRNKGNFPGRFSGRQFSNSRSEMNVSTLELGDSALYLCASSPTNEQFFGPGTRLTVL.